What follows is one T cell receptor (beta chain) and its context. What it recognizes is unknown. Every one of the patients relapsed after autologous stem cell transplantation (brentuximab vedotin exposure was variable). CDR1 is MNHNY, CDR2 SVGAGI, per germline (reference sequence). After removal of 8 bases from V and 4 bases from J, the junction contained 9 bases not matched to a gene. The CDR3 runs 15 residues. TCRdb's copy holds only in-frame clones and misses some; the assay was immunoSEQ multiplex PCR. The sample yields 130,000 to 150,000 clones, around 73% seen once. This specimen comes from a study of PD-1 blockade in classical Hodgkin lymphoma. The study's findings and limits: When set against healthy donors, newly diagnosed patients were reported to show lower baseline TCR diversity. After ASCT, patients who started nivolumab under 1 year later were excluded. Diversity similar to that of newly diagnosed patients was seen at baseline in complete responders. The drivers behind the repertoire differences, possibly disease activity or prior therapy, remain undefined.

The chain carries TRBV6-6 and TRBJ2-3; TRBD2 agrees at 10 bases. The receptor comes from a human donor with classical Hodgkin lymphoma. Sequencing used peripheral blood mononuclear cells (PBMCs), obtained before the second cycle of nivolumab. The CDR3 region has the DNA TGTGCCAGCCGTACTAGCGGGGCTAGCGCAGATACGCAGTATTTT. This sequence encodes CASRTSGASADTQYF.